Below are 29 T cell receptor beta chains sequenced from a single sample in a study of blood T cell repertoires in COVID-19. The repertoire was sequenced with immunoSEQ multiplex PCR; TCRdb's copy has only in-frame clones and lacks some. The sample includes about 180,000 clones, about 88% seen only once; the top ten take roughly 2.8%. The source material was peripheral blood. The receptor source for this set is a woman aged 25 to 39 with active or convalescent COVID-19.

The rearrangement links TRBV7-8 to TRBJ1-1; a weak D match, TRBD1 (5 bases). This CDR3 comprises 16 residues. Per germline, CDR1 SGHVS and CDR2 FQNEAQ. Trimming took 1 base from V and 3 from J, leaving 15 bases between them. CDR3 region: CASSLGKNRIYTEAFF. The CDR3 DNA reads as TGTGCCAGCAGCTTAGGGAAAAACAGGATTTACACTGAAGCTTTCTTT.

The chain combines TRBV7-9 with TRBJ1-2; D gene unclear. Germline CDR1 and CDR2: SEHNR and FQNEAQ (reference sequence). This CDR3 has 15 residues. V lost 5 bases and J lost 2, with 15 bases in between. CDR3 in DNA: TGTGCCAGCAGCCCCCTCTACGCATCGAACTATGGCTACACCTTC. Residues: CASSPLYASNYGYTF.

This chain joins TRBV19 and TRBJ2-3, with D uncertain. The V gene lost 6 bases and the J gene lost 1 base, with 8 bases spanning the gap. This CDR3 region has 13 residues. CDR1 and CDR2 (germline): LNHDA, SQIVND (reference sequence). CDR3 DNA: TGTGCCAGTAGCCACCTAGGCACAGATACGCAGTATTTT. Translated: CASSHLGTDTQYF.

The V call is TRBV10-3, the J call TRBJ1-5, with 7 bases lining up with TRBD1. This CDR3 has 15 residues. Germline CDR1 ENHRY, CDR2 SYGVKD. Trimming took 3 bases from V and 2 from J; bases not matched to a gene: 4. This CDR3 is CAISDRGDGNQPQHF. The CDR3 DNA reads as TGTGCCATCAGTGACAGGGGGGATGGCAATCAGCCCCAGCATTTT.

The chain combines TRBV9 with TRBJ2-1; D not certain. Germline assignment: CDR1 SGDLS and CDR2 YYNGEE. With 7 bases removed from V and 0 bases from J, the gap between germline ends came to 14 bases. This CDR3 has 15 residues. CDR3 DNA sequence: TGTGCCAGCCAAGGCGGCAGCTACTCCTACAATGAGCAGTTCTTC. It specifies CASQGGSYSYNEQFF.

The V gene is TRBV2, the J gene TRBJ1-1; D unclear. Trimming pared 2 bases from V and 8 bases from J, leaving 9 bases between. CDR3 length: 12 amino acids. From germline, CDR1 is SNHLY and CDR2 FYNNEI. CDR3 coding DNA: TGTGCCAGCAGTGAAAGAATGGGCGAAGCTTTCTTT. This sequence encodes CASSERMGEAFF.

This clone was seen once. The gene calls are TRBV9 and TRBJ1-4, with 9 bases lining up with TRBD1. CDR3 length equals 18 residues. J lost 8 bases, V lost 3 bases, and 17 bases had no gene match. The germline CDR1 and CDR2 sequences are SGDLS and YYNGEE. The CDR3 spells CASSASPGQGNGKEKLFF. DNA for the CDR3: TGTGCCAGCAGCGCCAGCCCGGGACAGGGAAATGGAAAGGAAAAACTGTTTTTT.

This chain links TRBV5-6 with TRBJ1-1; D is ambiguous. CDR1 is SGHDT and CDR2 is YYEEEE in the germline V gene. V gave up 0 bases and J gave up 6 bases, with 12 bases separating them. The length of the CDR3 is 14 residues. The chain's CDR3 is CASSLGSRSAEAFF. CDR3 coding DNA: TGTGCCAGCAGCTTGGGGAGTCGATCCGCTGAAGCTTTCTTT.

The V and J genes are TRBV2 and TRBJ2-1; TRBD2 agrees at 11 bases. V was pared by 3 bases and J by 2 bases, with 3 bases of the junction left unmatched. CDR3 length: 16 residues. CDR1 SNHLY and CDR2 FYNNEI come from the germline V gene. CDR3 residues: CASSEGLAEPYNEQFF. In nucleotides, the CDR3 is TGTGCCAGCAGTGAGGGACTAGCGGAACCCTACAATGAGCAGTTCTTC.

The V and J genes are TRBV7-9 and TRBJ1-1; maybe TRBD1 (5 bases). The CDR3 runs to 13 residues. Germline V gene lookup returns CDR1 SEHNR and CDR2 FQNEAQ (reference sequence). V lost 1 base and J lost 4, with 7 bases in between. The DNA for the CDR3 is TGTGCCAGCAGCTTAGGGGGACTCACTGAAGCTTTCTTT. Translation: CASSLGGLTEAFF. Full variable domain (rest looked up from reference TRBV7-9 and TRBJ1-1): DTGVSQNPRHKITKRGQNVTFRCDPISEHNRLYWYRQTLGQGPEFLTYFQNEAQLEKSRLLSDRFSAERPKGSFSTLEIQRTEQGDSAMYLCASSLGGLTEAFFGQGTRLTVV.

The gene calls are TRBV30 and TRBJ2-1; 8 bases are shared with TRBD1. Germline V gene lookup returns CDR1 GTSNPN and CDR2 SVGIG (reference sequence). The junction had 16 bases not matched to a gene; V was cut back by 0 bases and J by 0 bases. The CDR3 runs 20 residues. CDR3 DNA: TGTGCCTGGAGTGTACACGGGGACAGGCCTTATTATAGCTCCTACAATGAGCAGTTCTTC. It yields the protein CAWSVHGDRPYYSSYNEQFF.

Remarks on this clone: One end of the junction does not line up with germline, which may come from a read error. The rearrangement links TRBV4-2 to TRBJ1-1, with D possibly being TRBD1 (5 bases). The CDR3 has 15 residues. Germline lookup yields CDR1 LGHNA and CDR2 YNFKEQ. CDR3 DNA sequence: TGTGCCAGCACCCAAGGGGAGGGAGGGAACACTGAAGCTTTCTTT. Its protein is CASTQGEGGNTEAFF.

The chain carries TRBV28 and TRBJ2-7; 8 bases are a match to TRBD2. J was trimmed by 3 bases and V by 7 bases; bases with no gene match: 11. The CDR3 is 15 residues long. Germline lookup yields CDR1 MDHEN and CDR2 SYDVKM. CDR3 nucleotides: TGTGCCAGCATCCGGGGGCTAGCGGGCCTCTACGAGCAGTACTTC. This translates into CASIRGLAGLYEQYF.

The chain recombines TRBV5-4 with TRBJ1-2, with D possibly being TRBD1 (5 bases). Looked up from germline, CDR1 is SGHNT and CDR2 is YYREEE (reference sequence). This CDR3 region has 16 residues. V was clipped by 0 bases and J by 2 bases, with 14 bases between them. This CDR3 reads CASSLDRRAKNYGYTF. The CDR3 nucleotides are TGTGCCAGCAGCTTGGACAGGCGTGCGAAAAACTATGGCTACACCTTC.

The CDR3 coding sequence is TGTGCCACCGGGGGAGCCTATAATTCACCCCTCCACTTT. Translated: CATGGAYNSPLHF. This chain joins TRBV28 and TRBJ1-6; perhaps TRBD1 as D (5 bases). Between the trimmed V and J ends, which lost 10 bases and 2 bases, there was a span of 9 bases. Germline CDR1 and CDR2: MDHEN and SYDVKM. The CDR3 covers 13 residues.

The chain is built from TRBV6-5 and TRBJ1-5; D remains unclear. V shed 6 bases and J shed 4 bases, with 10 bases lying between them. The CDR3 totals 13 residues. Germline loops: CDR1 MNHEY, CDR2 SVGAGI. The CDR3 sequence is CASRPTGNQPQHF. The DNA of the CDR3 is TGTGCCAGCAGACCCACGGGGAATCAGCCCCAGCATTTT.

J is TRBJ2-7 and V is TRBV19, with D possibly TRBD1 on 5 matching bases. Trimming left V 2 bases short and J 3 bases short, with 11 bases between. Germline V CDR1 and CDR2: LNHDA, SQIVND (reference sequence). This CDR3 spans 14 amino acids. The CDR3 DNA is TGTGCCAGTAGTATAAGTCAGGGAAACTACGAGCAGTACTTC. The encoded protein is CASSISQGNYEQYF.

This chain connects TRBV11-3 to TRBJ2-1; TRBD2 aligns across 8 bases. This CDR3 is 16 amino acids long. The J segment lost 7 bases and the V segment lost 5 bases, leaving 13 bases of the junction unmatched. Germline V gene lookup returns CDR1 SGHNT and CDR2 YENEEA. CDR3 sequence: CASSGPAGGANNEQFF. The DNA for the CDR3 is TGTGCCAGCAGCGGCCCCGCGGGGGGTGCGAATAATGAGCAGTTCTTC.

This rearrangement joins TRBV28 to TRBJ2-5; possibly TRBD2 for D (5 bases). Trimming took 4 bases from V and 0 from J, leaving 21 bases between them. Germline CDR1 is MDHEN and CDR2 is SYDVKM. This CDR3 spans 18 amino acids. The CDR3 sequence is CASSSAGSPVMYQETQYF. The CDR3 DNA sequence: TGTGCCAGCAGTTCGGCGGGTTCCCCGGTCATGTACCAAGAGACCCAGTACTTC.

This clone turned up a few times. The V gene is TRBV9, the J gene TRBJ2-3, with 7 bases identical to TRBD2. Trimming at V came to 0 bases and at J to 2 bases, leaving 9 bases not matched to a gene. Germline V gene data show CDR1 as SGDLS and CDR2 as YYNGEE. There are 17 residues in the CDR3. CDR3 bases: TGTGCCAGCAGCGTAGCAACGGCGGGGGTGTTCACAGATACGCAGTATTTT. It is translated as CASSVATAGVFTDTQYF.

The chain employs TRBV19 and TRBJ2-2, with 7 bases that match TRBD1. From germline, CDR1 is LNHDA and CDR2 SQIVND (reference sequence). V trimming: 6 bases; J trimming: 6 bases; junction bases outside the gene matches: 10. The CDR3 is 15 residues long. This CDR3 is CASRTHHDRAGELFF. CDR3 nucleotides: TGTGCCAGTAGAACTCACCATGACAGGGCCGGGGAGCTGTTTTTT.

The chain carries TRBV2 and TRBJ1-1; D perhaps matches TRBD1 (5 bases). Germline V gene sequence: CDR1 SNHLY, CDR2 FYNNEI. The CDR3 consists of 15 residues. V was shortened by 6 bases and J by 1 base, with 15 bases between the two germline ends. CDR3 bases: TGTGCCAGCAGGGATGGAAGGAGGGGGAACACTGAAGCTTTCTTT. Translating gives CASRDGRRGNTEAFF.

The chain uses TRBV6-1 and TRBJ2-4, with a possible D match to TRBD1 (5 bases). This CDR3 is 13 amino acids long. Trimming stripped 3 bases from V and 6 bases from J, with 9 bases between. Germline V gene data show CDR1 as MNHNS and CDR2 as SASEGT. The CDR3 protein is CASSDGRVNIQYF. In DNA form, the CDR3 reads TGTGCCAGCAGTGATGGCAGGGTAAACATTCAGTACTTC.

This chain links TRBV6-5 with TRBJ1-4; 8 bases line up with TRBD1. CDR1 and CDR2 (germline): MNHEY, SVGAGI. Unmatched junction bases numbered 11, after V lost 6 bases and J lost 8 bases. This CDR3 has 15 residues. The CDR3 bases are TGTGCCAGCAGAACGACAGGGGCCAGTTCGGAAAAACTGTTTTTT. This encodes CASRTTGASSEKLFF.

The chain combines TRBV2 with TRBJ2-1; the match to TRBD2 covers 10 bases. V trimming: 1 base; J trimming: 4 bases; junction bases outside the gene matches: 4. Germline-derived CDR1 and CDR2 are SNHLY and FYNNEI. This CDR3 is 16 amino acids long. The CDR3 protein is CASSEVSSGSYNEQFF. CDR3 nucleotides: TGTGCCAGCAGTGAAGTCTCTAGCGGGAGTTACAATGAGCAGTTCTTC.

CDR3 loop: CASSEGRGGDNEQFF. DNA of the CDR3: TGTGCCAGCAGTGAGGGGCGGGGGGGCGACAATGAGCAGTTCTTC. This chain connects TRBV6-4 to TRBJ2-1; 9 nucleotides align to TRBD2. With 3 bases clipped from V and 5 bases from J, the junction kept 5 bases outside the gene matches. This CDR3 has 15 residues. CDR1 and CDR2 (germline): MRHNA, SNTAGT.

The V gene is TRBV10-3, the J gene TRBJ1-1, with 8 nucleotides matching TRBD1. The germline V gene encodes CDR1 ENHRY and CDR2 SYGVKD. Trimming cost V 8 bases and J 4 bases; bases outside gene matches: 6. The CDR3 runs to 13 residues. The CDR3, as DNA: TGTGCCATCCAGGGGGCGGGGAGCACTGAAGCTTTCTTT. This encodes CAIQGAGSTEAFF.

The V gene is TRBV2, the J gene TRBJ1-3; a possible D gene is TRBD1 (5 bases). The CDR3 is made up of 16 amino acids. V was clipped by 1 base and J by 4 bases, with 14 bases between them. Germline assignment: CDR1 SNHLY and CDR2 FYNNEI. In DNA form, the CDR3 reads TGTGCCAGCAGTGAAGGTCGGGGGGTGTCCGGAAACACCATATATTTT. Protein sequence: CASSEGRGVSGNTIYF.

The chain couples TRBV10-2 to TRBJ2-7; tentatively, D is TRBD2 (5 bases). The CDR3 runs 14 residues. CDR1 and CDR2 (germline): WSHSY, SAAADI. The ends were cut back, 2 bases at V and 3 bases at J, with 11 bases in the middle. The CDR3 protein is CASSEPDSIYEQYF. Here the CDR3 DNA reads TGCGCCAGCAGTGAGCCGGACTCTATCTACGAGCAGTACTTC.